This TCR beta chain was found in a study of blood T cell repertoires in COVID-19. Study-wide context: Sites in the United States, Italy and Spain provided acute and convalescent COVID-19 samples. In each case, the material was cDNA or gDNA derived from T cells, B-cell-depleted T cells, or PBMCs.

Two negative PCRs, clearance, or symptom resolution were required of recovered Cohort 3 donors. Unmatched junction bases numbered 5, after V lost 3 bases and J lost 1 base. The CDR3 is 16 amino acids. Germline V lookup: CDR1 MGHRA, CDR2 YSYEKL. Data came from immunoSEQ multiplex PCR; TCRdb stores just in-frame clones and leaves some out. The data show more than 350,000 clones, 75% to 90% seen once. Source material: PBMCs or T cells enriched from blood (not recorded which). The sequence came from a man between 18 and 29 years old who had recovered from COVID-19. This chain connects TRBV4-1 to TRBJ2-3, with 9 bases fitting TRBD2. The CDR3 DNA reads as TGCGCCAGCAGCCACAACATAGCGGGGGGCACAGATACGCAGTATTTT. Translated: CASSHNIAGGTDTQYF.